The T cell receptor beta chain described here comes from a study of cytomegalovirus exposure and HLA in healthy donors (dated by TCRdb to about 2017). For the study in its entirety: In an earlier analysis of approximately 640 of the donors, 250 to 300 Gb of sequence data and 90 million to 130 million unique TCR beta sequences from about 180 million T cells were reported. Across some 400 genotyped donors of the cohort, an average of roughly 250,000 unique TCR beta nucleotide sequences per donor were sequenced, and roughly a sixth of those sequences were non-productive. The study was designed to test whether signatures of past pathogen exposure could be identified by cataloging public T cell receptors. Typing coverage varied by locus: 629-630 donors for A, B, C, DRB1 and DQB1; more than 500 for DQA1; around 570 for DPA1; around 490 for DPB1. Because of strong linkage in the cohort, 5 or 6 DR-DQ haplotypes were treated as single units for association and clustering. In the later analysis, no new phenotypic data were used to find candidate immune exposures; instead, reliance was placed on TCR beta sequences and their occurrence across donors. An earlier analysis of 450 to 750 of the donors used high-throughput TCR beta sequencing to judge whether each TCR beta V gene segment behaved as functional or pseudogenic. Every repertoire in the discovery cohort had been generated on one and the same sequencing platform. Donor age, sex, ethnicity and CMV serostatus were compiled together with the repertoire data. Using immunosequencing, the study profiled T cell repertoires from some 670 subjects and related those repertoires to cytomegalovirus serostatus. An early release covering roughly 640 HLA-typed donors comprised about 320 gigabases of sequencing data and approximately 80 million unique TCR sequences. A separate validation cohort of more than 100 different subjects was used in addition to the 666-subject first cohort. Of the 350 to 450 genotyped donors, about 80% fell in the genetic ancestry cluster associated with self-reported Caucasian donors. In a later genetic analysis, genome-wide SNP genotypes for about three fifths of the roughly 670 donors were used, and that subset was treated as a discovery cohort. A later analysis re-examined previously published TCR beta repertoires from over 500 donors and added high-resolution HLA genotyping to investigate patterns of TCR occurrence. The study combined high-throughput TCR immunosequencing, statistical association of individual TCRs with disease status, and machine learning to predict cytomegalovirus infection status. Both class I and class II loci were covered by HLA typing, at four-digit resolution. General conclusions and limits of the study: Because counts were too low, 15 to 20 rarely observed V segments, including chromosome 9 orphons, were left out of the earlier analysis of over 550 of the donors. The study listed over 150 TCR beta chains as associated with cytomegalovirus. Presence/absence analyses assumed roughly uniform sequencing depth across donors, an assumption that may not hold. In an earlier analysis of approximately 590 of the donors, most TCR beta V segments were observed in productive rearrangements about 87% or about 30% of the time, broadly matching IMGT annotations. Strong co-occurrence of HLA alleles, especially DR and DQ, made assigning TCR associations to individual alleles difficult. A cluster of highly shared sequence variants was judged likely to represent a technical artifact of the sequencing pipeline. Cytomegalovirus status was reported to be diagnosed by the classifier with high specificity and sensitivity in both the original and validation cohorts. Linkage disequilibrium might explain the correlated functional status among segregating V segments, but an unknown experimental factor could not be ruled out. Because HLA typing was missing for some donors at each locus, association tests included only the typed subset. A further reported finding was that TCR beta sequences accurately predicted the HLA-A and HLA-B alleles for most subjects in the first cohort. In a later analysis, most CMV-associated TCR beta chains were found to appear HLA-restricted, with HLA associations seemingly driven largely by CMV exposure. An association between a missense DCLRE1C variant and V-gene and J-gene trimming of TCR beta chains was found in a later genetic analysis and replicated in an independent cohort. Some IMGT-functional V segments, including TRBV6-2 and TRBV6-3, could not be told apart with the 87-base-pair reads, so those segments were excluded. The cohort was sequenced for TCR beta chains only, and without alpha or paired-chain data the features that could be detected were limited. A later genetic analysis reported fewer N-insertions in productive TCRs among donors in an Asian-associated ancestry cluster than the roughly 700-donor mean. A later analysis found that TCR association rates varied across HLA loci, with DRB1 alleles showing the most associated TCRs and HLA-C alleles the fewest. Most TCR sequences were observed very rarely across donors, whereas some public TCRs were present in many individuals. It was suggested by the authors that the approach could potentially be generalized to other disease states and immunological phenotypes. In vitro tests confirmed that a few of the cytomegalovirus-associated TCR beta chains recognize cytomegalovirus antigens. A later analysis associated 16,951 TCR beta sequences with specific HLA alleles at a false discovery rate of 0.05. In a later analysis, HLA-associated TCR beta chains showed more clonal expansion and lower generation probabilities than non-associated chains that were equally common. The only immune exposure information available for the cohort was CMV serostatus. Several of the top co-occurrence clusters appeared to be linked to parvovirus B19, influenza, CMV and Epstein-Barr virus, according to a later analysis.

The method was the immunoSEQ multiplex PCR assay. The multiplex PCR relied on a mix of 60 forward primers for TCR Vbeta segments and 13 reverse primers for TCR Jbeta segments. Amplification of the CDR3 region of rearranged TCR beta genes was performed with a multiplex PCR assay on genomic DNA. On the Illumina HiSeq System, the amplified TCR beta libraries were sequenced as 87-base-pair reads. Regarding the original processing steps: In a later analysis, some 80 million unique TCR beta chains were counted across the roughly 610 repertoires, and approximately 11 million of these chains were shared by at least two donors. Raw reads were error-corrected and collapsed into unique sequences with a nearest-neighbor algorithm that merged closely related sequences to remove PCR and sequencing errors. V, D and J gene segments were assigned by aligning CDR3 sequences to IMGT reference sequences. Each retained sequence needed at least a six-nucleotide match to both a V gene segment and a J gene segment. A rearrangement counted as productive if the CDR3 had no stop codons and remained in frame with V and J, and every other rearrangement counted as non-productive. Following IMGT convention, CDR3 was defined as the stretch from the second conserved V-encoded cysteine up to the conserved J-encoded phenylalanine. The earlier analysis of roughly 590 of the donors excluded sequences that lacked an unambiguous match to a single V gene segment. An earlier analysis of approximately 590 of the donors called V segments functional above 56.7% productive rearrangements and segregating when the between-donor standard deviation exceeded 5%. To diagnose cytomegalovirus status from the catalog of TCR beta chain sequences, a statistical classification framework was built. In a later analysis, V and J genes were assigned by comparing TCR nucleotide sequences against IMGT/GENE-DB human TR gene sequences. A later analysis assigned CDR3 sequences and most-parsimonious VDJ recombination scenarios with the TCRdist pipeline. In a later analysis, each TCR beta chain was defined by its CDR3 amino acid sequence together with its V-gene family, and reads without a unique V-gene family were excluded. As a way to deal with suspected cross-contamination and a sequencing artifact, a later analysis dropped approximately 570 nucleotide sequences that were highly shared and had low generation probability. A later analysis calculated a clonal expansion index for each public chain from normalized within-repertoire ranks of inferred template counts. In a later analysis, generation probabilities were computed with a VDJ recombination model fitted to out-of-frame rearrangements, and the resulting probabilities were checked against IGoR. In a later analysis, TCR-TCR, TCR-HLA and TCR-CMV co-occurrence was scored with hypergeometric tests, and a repertoire-size bias correction was applied to TCR pairs. To estimate false discovery rates, a later analysis permuted the HLA or CMV assignments 20 times. A later analysis grouped co-occurring TCRs with DBSCAN, adding TCRdist sequence similarity when clustering within HLA-allele-positive subsets. Co-occurrence clustering excluded repertoires with fewer than 30,000 or more than 120,000 public chains, plus five with anomalous nucleotide sharing. The source is immuneACCESS, and TCRdb retained only in-frame sequences with V and J called. Part of the clones is not carried over; for the studies checked, unresolved V genes explain less than half of this, and the remainder is unexplained. Clone size and the V and J calls come from that table; the DNA yielded D and trimming. Here the sample has tens of thousands of clones; 44% occur a single time. The ten largest clones capture just under 2% of the sample.

The sample holds a few counts of this clone. It lacks a known antigen. Base qualities were left out, and no much larger clone turns up one base away. Counted from cysteine to phenylalanine, this CDR3 has 16 amino acids. The read is trimmed to its CDR3 DNA, 48 bases read in frame from base 1. V is pruned by 1 base and J by 2 bases, leaving 7 bases of the junction without a gene match. The germline V gene encodes CDR1 ENHRY and CDR2 SYGVKD. The cohort comprised under 700 healthy bone marrow donors. At the time of sampling, all cohort members were nominally healthy, though unrecorded immune exposures were likely present. The donor tested CMV seronegative and was one of the 352 seronegative cohort members. A peripheral blood sample was collected from each donor, and TCR beta sequencing was performed on peripheral blood mononuclear cells. Genomic DNA was extracted from the blood cell samples with the Qiagen DNeasy Blood Extraction Kit.

This receptor chain uses TRBV10-3 and TRBJ1-2, with 7 bases aligning to TRBD1. This receptor was obtained from a woman between 50 and 59 years old in good health and CMV-seronegative. Sequenced sample: PBMCs. Read as DNA, the sequence is TGTGCCATCAGTGAGTTCCCGGGACAGACCAACTATGGCTACACCTTC. Its protein product is CAISEFPGQTNYGYTF.